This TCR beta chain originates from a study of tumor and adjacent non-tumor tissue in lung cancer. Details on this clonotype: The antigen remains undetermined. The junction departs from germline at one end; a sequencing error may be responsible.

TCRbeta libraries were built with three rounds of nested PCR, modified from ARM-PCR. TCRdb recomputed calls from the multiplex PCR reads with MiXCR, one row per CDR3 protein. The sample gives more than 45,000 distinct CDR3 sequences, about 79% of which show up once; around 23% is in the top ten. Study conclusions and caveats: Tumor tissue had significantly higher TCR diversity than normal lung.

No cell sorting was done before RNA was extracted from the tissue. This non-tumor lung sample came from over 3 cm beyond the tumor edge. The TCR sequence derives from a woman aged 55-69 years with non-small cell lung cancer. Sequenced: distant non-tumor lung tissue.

The CDR3 spells CTSSWGLTGGEQYF. DNA of the CDR3: TGTACCAGCAGCTGGGGACTAACGGGCGGTGAGCAGTACTTC. This chain uses TRBV5-6 with TRBJ2-7, with 7 bases identical to TRBD2. Germline V CDR1 and CDR2: SGHDT, YYEEEE. The CDR3 has 14 residues.